These 10 T cell receptor beta chains share one sample of origin, sequenced in a study of T-cell memory formation after mild COVID-19. TCRdb reprocessed the 5' RACE reads via MiXCR and lists one record per CDR3 protein. The sample has 400,000 to 500,000 distinct CDR3 sequences, roughly 26% seen once; the top ten hold around 9%. Sequencing used PBMCs or a T cell subset sorted from them (not recorded which). The origin of the receptors is an adult woman who had mild COVID-19 (a few samples of this study predate the infection). Cell type and time point are not known.

V gene TRBV6-2 or TRBV6-3 combines with J gene TRBJ1-1; D unclear. Trimming took off 0 bases at V and 6 bases at J, with 11 bases between the two ends. Germline lookup yields CDR1 MNHEY and CDR2 SVGEGT. CDR3 length equals 14 residues. DNA of the CDR3: TGTGCCAGCAGTTACTCGGAGGGTAGCGCTGAAGCTTTCTTT. It encodes CASSYSEGSAEAFF.

This rearrangement joins TRBV6-5 to TRBJ2-1; the D gene is possibly TRBD1 (6 bases). Germline lookup yields CDR1 MNHEY and CDR2 SVGAGI. V shed 5 bases and J shed 8 bases, with 22 bases lying between them. The CDR3 contains 16 residues. CDR3 sequence (DNA): TGTGCCAGCAGTCCCTCCGAGCGAGGGGGTCGGGATGAGCAGTTCTTC. Protein sequence: CASSPSERGGRDEQFF.

The genes are TRBV12-3 or TRBV12-4 and TRBJ2-5; no reliable D call. Trimming cost V 6 bases and J 4 bases, with 15 bases left between them. This CDR3 comprises 14 residues. The CDR3 sequence: CASRSQYMIETQYF. Here the CDR3 DNA reads TGTGCCAGCAGATCCCAGTACATGATAGAGACCCAGTACTTC.

For the CDR3, the DNA is TGTGCCAGCAGTTTTCGTTCATTACCAGGGTCTCGCAATCAGCCCCAGCATTTT. Translated, it gives CASSFRSLPGSRNQPQHF. V gene TRBV27 combines with J gene TRBJ1-5, with D maybe TRBD1 (5 bases). The CDR3 contains 18 residues. From germline, CDR1 is MNHEY and CDR2 SMNVEV (reference sequence). V lost 3 bases to trimming and J lost 2 bases, with 20 bases between them.

The chain couples TRBV3-1 to TRBJ1-1; TRBD1 matches at 7 bases. With V trimmed by 4 bases and J by 2 bases, 7 bases remained unmatched. The CDR3 extends over 15 amino acids. The germline CDR1 and CDR2 sequences are LGHDT and YNNKEL (reference sequence). This CDR3 is CASSPFDRVNTEAFF. CDR3 coding DNA: TGTGCCAGCAGCCCCTTTGACAGGGTAAACACTGAAGCTTTCTTT.

The V gene is TRBV30, the J gene TRBJ2-7; the match to TRBD2 covers 7 bases. Per the germline V gene, CDR1 is GTSNPN and CDR2 is SVGIG (reference sequence). The CDR3 is made up of 13 amino acids. V lost 3 bases to trimming and J lost 3 bases; unmatched junction nucleotides: 5. The CDR3 nucleotides are TGTGCCTGGAGCGGCGGCGGGGGCTACGAGCAGTACTTC. Translation: CAWSGGGGYEQYF.

This clonotype was seen more than once but under ten times. The chain employs TRBV5-6 and TRBJ2-4; perhaps TRBD2 as D (6 bases). Trimming stripped 3 bases from V and 0 bases from J, with 10 bases between. This CDR3 spans 15 amino acids. Germline CDR1 SGHDT, CDR2 YYEEEE. This CDR3 reads CASSWRALAKNIQYF. Here the CDR3 DNA reads TGTGCCAGCAGCTGGAGGGCCCTAGCCAAAAACATTCAGTACTTC.

This clonotype was observed a handful of times. The V call is TRBV20-1, the J call TRBJ1-3, with D possibly matching TRBD1 (6 bases). The V end was cut by 1 base, the J end by 2 bases, with 12 bases between. Germline V gene lookup returns CDR1 DFQATT and CDR2 SNEGSKA (reference sequence). The CDR3 is made up of 15 amino acids. CDR3 nucleotide sequence: TGCAGTGCTAGAGGAGCGGACAGAGCTGGAAACACCATATATTTT. Amino acids: CSARGADRAGNTIYF.

This clonotype was recorded once. The genes are TRBV11-3 and TRBJ2-2; TRBD1 is a possible D gene (5 bases). In germline, CDR1 is SGHNT, CDR2 YENEEA. The CDR3 sequence is 13 residues long. Between the trimmed V and J ends, which lost 5 bases and 8 bases, there was a span of 12 bases. The chain's CDR3 is CASSGGARGELFF. The CDR3, as DNA: TGTGCCAGCAGCGGTGGGGCTAGGGGGGAGCTGTTTTTT.

This clonotype was found a few times. The chain combines TRBV18 with TRBJ2-3, with D perhaps TRBD1 or TRBD2 (6 bases each). V was trimmed by 2 bases and J by 1 base, leaving 19 bases between them. The CDR3 has 18 residues. Germline CDR1 reads KGHSH; CDR2 reads LQKENI. CDR3 protein: CASSPRSIRGLRTDTQYF. The CDR3 DNA reads as TGTGCCAGCTCACCAAGGAGTATACGGGGGCTGCGCACAGATACGCAGTATTTT.